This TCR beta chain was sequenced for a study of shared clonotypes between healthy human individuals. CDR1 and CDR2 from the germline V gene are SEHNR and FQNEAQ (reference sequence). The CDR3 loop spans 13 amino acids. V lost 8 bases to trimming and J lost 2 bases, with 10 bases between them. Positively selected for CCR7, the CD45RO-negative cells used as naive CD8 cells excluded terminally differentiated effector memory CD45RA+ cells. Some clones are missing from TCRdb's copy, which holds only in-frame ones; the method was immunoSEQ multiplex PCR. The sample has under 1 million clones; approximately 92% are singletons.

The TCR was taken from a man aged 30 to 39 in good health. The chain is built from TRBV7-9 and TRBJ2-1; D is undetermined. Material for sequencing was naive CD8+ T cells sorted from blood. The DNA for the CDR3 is TGTGCCAGCTGTGAGAACACCTACAATGAGCAGTTCTTC. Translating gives CASCENTYNEQFF. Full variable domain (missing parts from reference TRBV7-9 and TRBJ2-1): DTGVSQNPRHKITKRGQNVTFRCDPISEHNRLYWYRQTLGQGPEFLTYFQNEAQLEKSRLLSDRFSAERPKGSFSTLEIQRTEQGDSAMYLCASCENTYNEQFFGPGTRLTVL.